Listed below are T cell receptor beta chains from one sample, sequenced in a study of blood T cell repertoires in COVID-19. Profiling relied on immunoSEQ multiplex PCR, and the TCRdb table lists in-frame clones only, not all of them. The sample holds 150,000 or so clones, approximately 92% seen once. The sequenced sample consisted of peripheral blood. These receptors originate from a woman between 45 and 65 years old with acute or convalescent COVID-19. The CDR3 runs from the conserved cysteine through the conserved F or W. The order of the fields is J gene, D gene, V gene, clone size, CDR3 length, CDR3 protein, CDR3 DNA. D genes are given only for firm matches. A row's size may be missing; if present it is once, few, many or a size class.

TRBJ1-5,TRBD1,TRBV19,NA,18,CASSVPTGEIGGNQPQHF,TGTGCCAGCTCAGTTCCGACAGGGGAGATAGGTGGCAATCAGCCCCAGCATTTT
TRBJ2-4,TRBD1,TRBV6-2/TRBV6-3,NA,16,CASSYGIRGTKNIQYF,TGTGCCAGCAGTTACGGGATCAGGGGGACCAAAAACATTCAGTACTTC
TRBJ1-3,NA,TRBV15,NA,12,CATSLRGNTIYF,TGTGCCACCAGCCTAAGAGGAAACACCATATATTTT
TRBJ1-2,NA,TRBV5-8,NA,15,CASSLQSQGFYGYTF,TGTGCCAGCAGCTTGCAATCCCAGGGGTTCTATGGCTACACCTTC
TRBJ1-1,TRBD1,TRBV5-6,NA,18,CASSLALGQGVLNTEAFF,TGTGCCAGCAGCTTGGCCTTGGGACAGGGAGTTCTGAACACTGAAGCTTTCTTT
TRBJ1-6,TRBD1,TRBV19,NA,15,CASSIRTGGHSPLHF,TGTGCCAGTAGTATTCGCACAGGGGGCCACTCACCCCTCCACTTT
TRBJ1-1,TRBD1,TRBV15,NA,16,CATSRDYGTGNTEAFF,TGTGCCACCAGCAGAGATTATGGGACAGGTAACACTGAAGCTTTCTTT
TRBJ2-5,NA,TRBV11-2,NA,15,CASSAAFQRQETQYF,TGTGCCAGCAGCGCCGCTTTCCAGCGCCAGGAGACCCAGTACTTC
TRBJ2-7,TRBD2,TRBV6-5,NA,13,CASRYGTSGEQYF,TGTGCCAGCAGGTACGGGACTAGCGGCGAGCAGTACTTC
TRBJ2-1,NA,TRBV12-3/TRBV12-4,NA,12,CASSRLGNEQFF,TGTGCCAGCAGCCGACTAGGTAATGAGCAGTTCTTC
TRBJ1-5,NA,TRBV2,few,16,CASSELGGGYNQPQHF,TGTGCCAGCAGTGAATTAGGGGGTGGGTACAATCAGCCCCAGCATTTT
TRBJ1-2,NA,TRBV30,NA,14,CAWSVRGFSYGYTF,TGTGCCTGGAGTGTACGGGGATTTAGCTATGGCTACACCTTC
TRBJ1-1,NA,TRBV2,NA,13,CASNGHVNTEAFF,TGTGCCAGCAATGGACACGTGAACACTGAAGCTTTCTTT
TRBJ1-5,TRBD1,TRBV5-6,NA,16,CASSLGGTAGGQPQHF,TGTGCCAGCAGCTTGGGCGGGACAGCAGGGGGTCAGCCCCAGCATTTT
TRBJ2-7,NA,TRBV5-6,NA,11,CASSTGQKQYF,TGTGCCAGCAGCACCGGACAGAAGCAGTACTTC
TRBJ1-2,NA,TRBV6-5,NA,15,CASTAQKGVYYGYTF,TGTGCCAGCACCGCCCAAAAGGGGGTTTACTATGGCTACACCTTC
TRBJ2-1,TRBD2,TRBV19,few,15,CASSINSGRLDEQFF,TGTGCCAGTAGTATTAATAGCGGGAGGTTGGATGAGCAGTTCTTC
TRBJ1-3,TRBD1,TRBV9,NA,13,CASTRDREGTIYF,TGTGCCAGCACCCGGGACAGGGAAGGCACCATATATTTT
TRBJ1-6,NA,TRBV30,NA,14,CAWSVYRENSPLHF,TGTGCCTGGAGTGTGTACAGGGAAAATTCACCCCTCCACTTT
TRBJ1-2,NA,TRBV19,NA,12,CACSPASYGYTF,TGTGCCTGTAGCCCAGCGAGCTATGGCTACACCTTC
TRBJ1-4,NA,TRBV28,NA,11,CASSYQGELFF,TGTGCCAGCAGTTATCAAGGAGAACTGTTTTTT
TRBJ1-1,NA,TRBV15,once,13,CATSTLSNTEAFF,TGTGCCACCAGCACCCTCTCGAACACTGAAGCTTTCTTT
TRBJ1-2,TRBD1,TRBV28,once,13,CASQLDAPGQLTF,TGTGCCAGCCAGTTAGATGCTCCGGGACAGCTGACCTTC
TRBJ1-4,TRBD1,TRBV6-5,NA,14,CASIFQGAGEKLFF,TGTGCCAGCATATTCCAGGGGGCCGGTGAAAAACTGTTTTTT
TRBJ1-4,NA,TRBV28,NA,13,CASEGVLSEKLFF,TGTGCCAGCGAGGGGGTGCTCTCCGAAAAACTGTTTTTT
TRBJ2-1,TRBD2,TRBV10-3,NA,15,CAIRRAGGPSNEQFF,TGTGCCATCCGGAGAGCGGGAGGGCCTTCCAATGAGCAGTTCTTC
TRBJ2-1,TRBD2,TRBV10-3,once,17,CAISGSSGGAAYNEQFF,TGTGCCATCAGTGGGAGTAGCGGGGGGGCGGCCTACAATGAGCAGTTCTTC
TRBJ2-2,TRBD2,TRBV6-1,NA,16,CASSALRLAEDGELFF,TGTGCCAGCAGTGCCCTCCGACTAGCTGAGGACGGGGAGCTGTTTTTT
TRBJ2-7,NA,TRBV19,NA,15,CASSISSVGSYEQYF,TGTGCCAGTAGTATATCCTCAGTCGGGAGCTACGAGCAGTACTTC
TRBJ1-4,TRBD1,TRBV5-4,NA,15,CASSSAQGGREKLFF,TGTGCCAGCAGCTCCGCACAGGGGGGTCGCGAAAAACTGTTTTTT
TRBJ2-7,TRBD1,TRBV7-9,once,19,CASSPWGGTGGAGSYEQYF,TGTGCCAGCAGCCCCTGGGGGGGGACAGGGGGTGCTGGGTCCTACGAGCAGTACTTC
TRBJ2-1,NA,TRBV15,NA,14,CATSRDLEISEQFF,TGTGCCACCAGCAGAGATCTAGAAATCAGTGAGCAGTTCTTC
TRBJ2-1,TRBD1,TRBV27,NA,15,CASSSRGRKSNEQFF,TGTGCCAGCAGTTCCAGGGGGCGCAAATCCAATGAGCAGTTCTTC
TRBJ2-2,TRBD2,TRBV19,NA,17,CASSTTRTSGNTGELFF,TGTGCCAGTAGTACAACCCGGACTAGCGGGAACACCGGGGAGCTGTTTTTT
TRBJ2-1,NA,TRBV5-6,NA,14,CASSWSRPYNEQFF,TGTGCCAGCAGCTGGAGCAGACCCTACAATGAGCAGTTCTTC
TRBJ2-4,NA,TRBV6-5,NA,15,CASSPGYGIKNIQYF,TGTGCCAGCAGCCCCGGTTACGGGATCAAAAACATTCAGTACTTC
TRBJ2-1,NA,TRBV14,NA,14,CASSPHRRNNEQFF,TGTGCCAGCAGCCCGCACAGGAGAAACAATGAGCAGTTCTTC
TRBJ1-1,NA,TRBV29-1,NA,14,CSVLRSGRDTEAFF,TGCAGCGTTTTGAGGTCCGGGAGGGACACTGAAGCTTTCTTT
TRBJ2-7,TRBD2,TRBV28,NA,14,CASRTASGIGEQYF,TGTGCCAGCAGAACGGCTAGCGGGATCGGTGAGCAGTACTTC
TRBJ1-6,TRBD1,TRBV5-1,NA,15,CASSLGDRGNSPLHF,TGCGCCAGCAGCTTGGGGGACAGGGGCAATTCACCCCTCCACTTT
TRBJ2-5,NA,TRBV3-1/TRBV3-2,NA,12,CASSQVIETQYF,TGTGCCAGCAGCCAAGTAATAGAGACCCAGTACTTC
TRBJ1-4,NA,TRBV4-3,NA,16,CASSQDPRQGSEKLFF,TGCGCCAGCAGCCAAGATCCCCGGCAGGGCAGTGAAAAACTGTTTTTT
TRBJ2-3,NA,TRBV7-2,NA,15,CASSLMSIGTDTQYF,TGTGCCAGCAGCTTAATGAGCATCGGCACAGATACGCAGTATTTT
TRBJ1-1,NA,TRBV7-9,NA,13,CASSARVGTEAFF,TGTGCCAGCAGCGCCAGGGTAGGCACTGAAGCTTTCTTT
TRBJ2-1,TRBD2,TRBV7-9,NA,17,CASSERLAGGLYNEQFF,TGTGCCAGCAGCGAAAGACTAGCGGGAGGACTCTACAATGAGCAGTTCTTC
TRBJ1-5,TRBD1,TRBV19,NA,17,CASSNRPGQGSNQPQHF,TGTGCCAGTTCGAATAGACCGGGACAGGGGTCCAATCAGCCCCAGCATTTT
TRBJ2-3,NA,TRBV7-9,NA,15,CASSSSGLSTDTQYF,TGTGCCAGCAGCTCGAGCGGCCTGAGCACAGATACGCAGTATTTT
TRBJ1-4,NA,TRBV18,NA,14,CASSPTNVREKLFF,TGTGCCAGCTCACCAACCAACGTGCGGGAAAAACTGTTTTTT
TRBJ1-5,NA,TRBV7-8,NA,14,CASSLENGFQPQHF,TGTGCCAGCAGCTTAGAGAACGGGTTTCAGCCCCAGCATTTT
TRBJ2-1,NA,TRBV20-1,NA,13,CSASPPEINEQFF,TGCAGTGCTAGTCCCCCCGAGATTAATGAGCAGTTCTTC
TRBJ2-1,TRBD1,TRBV5-1,NA,15,CASSPGQGRGNEQFF,TGCGCCAGCAGCCCGGGACAGGGGAGAGGAAATGAGCAGTTCTTC
TRBJ1-1,NA,TRBV2,NA,18,CASMESTGPAELNTEAFF,TGTGCCAGCATGGAATCAACAGGGCCCGCTGAGCTGAACACTGAAGCTTTCTTT
TRBJ2-5,TRBD1,TRBV4-3,NA,17,CASSQDIKGTGGETQYF,TGCGCCAGCAGCCAAGATATTAAGGGGACAGGGGGGGAGACCCAGTACTTC
TRBJ1-5,TRBD1,TRBV4-3,NA,15,CASSRDRGPNQPQHF,TGCGCCAGCAGCCGCGACAGGGGGCCCAATCAGCCCCAGCATTTT